Following are 20 T cell receptor beta chains from one sample sequenced in a study of T cells in Graves' hyperthyroidism and ophthalmopathy. TCR beta CDR3 sequences were amplified from RNA transcripts. HTBI primers drove first-round RT-PCR of the TCR CDR3. One entry per CDR3 protein, called by TCRdb with MiXCR from the multiplex PCR reads. The sample yields approximately 600,000 distinct CDR3 sequences, roughly 16% seen once. The sample comprised blood. These receptors originate from a woman in her twenties or thirties with Graves' hyperthyroidism.

This chain connects TRBV5-4 to TRBJ1-2; D is possibly TRBD1 (6 bases). V was shortened by 4 bases and J by 5 bases, with 15 bases between the two germline ends. Germline lookup yields CDR1 SGHNT and CDR2 YYREEE (reference sequence). CDR3 length: 14 amino acids. The CDR3 loop reads CASSPGDRSYGYTF. CDR3 DNA: TGTGCCAGCAGCCCGGGCGACAGGTCATATGGCTACACCTTC.

CDR3 amino acids: CASSLLTGEGNSPLHF. The CDR3 DNA is TGTGCCAGCAGCCTCCTGACAGGGGAGGGAAATTCACCCCTCCACTTT. The genes are TRBV7-9 and TRBJ1-6; TRBD1 aligns across 8 bases. CDR3 length: 16 amino acids. V lost 5 bases, J lost 7 bases, and 10 bases stayed unmatched. CDR1 is SEHNR and CDR2 is FQNEAQ in the germline V gene (reference sequence).

Notes on this clonotype: A read error may account for a junction end that differs from germline. This sequence joins TRBV28 and TRBJ1-2; D might be TRBD1 (5 bases). This CDR3 is built from 15 residues. Germline CDR1 MDHEN, CDR2 SYDVKM. CDR3 sequence reads: CTSSLTSTANYGYTF. DNA of the CDR3: TGTACCAGCAGTTTAACTTCGACAGCAAACTATGGCTACACCTTC.

This clonotype was observed at least ten times. The CDR3 DNA reads as TGTGCCAGCAGCTTAGAACTAGCGGGCACAGATACGCAGTATTTT. Protein sequence: CASSLELAGTDTQYF. V usage is TRBV13 and J usage is TRBJ2-3, with 8 bases identical to TRBD2. V lost 1 base to trimming and J lost 1 base; unmatched junction nucleotides: 1. The CDR3 extends over 15 amino acids. Germline V lookup: CDR1 PRHDT, CDR2 FYEKMQ (reference sequence).

This clonotype was recorded at least ten times. CDR3 nucleotide sequence: TGTGCCAGCAGTGAACGGTACGCGGGAGGGCCCTACAATGAGCAGTTCTTC. The encoded protein is CASSERYAGGPYNEQFF. V and J are TRBV6-1 and TRBJ2-1; 9 bases map to TRBD2. The V segment lost 2 bases and the J segment 2 bases; nucleotides outside the gene matches: 7. Looked up from germline, CDR1 is MNHNS and CDR2 is SASEGT. CDR3 length equals 17 residues.

This clonotype was observed at least ten times. This rearrangement joins TRBV7-2 to TRBJ2-5; 8 bases align to TRBD2. CDR3 length: 15 residues. V shed 5 bases and J 2 bases; nucleotides not matched to a gene: 7. Germline V gene lookup returns CDR1 SGHTA and CDR2 FQGNSA. The chain's CDR3 is CASSRSSGSQETQYF. The CDR3 DNA reads TGTGCCAGCAGCCGCTCCAGCGGGAGTCAAGAGACCCAGTACTTC.

This clonotype was seen ten or more times. The chain couples TRBV2 to TRBJ2-2; 7 positions agree with TRBD1. Germline-derived CDR1 and CDR2 are SNHLY and FYNNEI. Trimming cost V 6 bases and J 6 bases; bases outside gene matches: 1. CDR3 length: 12 amino acids. The CDR3 coding sequence is TGTGCCAGCAGGGGGACAGCCGGGGAGCTGTTTTTT. Residues: CASRGTAGELFF.

This clonotype was observed a handful of times. This chain joins TRBV11-3 and TRBJ1-2; D not resolved. The CDR3 length is 12 residues. The V gene lost 5 bases and the J gene lost 5 bases, with 9 bases spanning the gap. Germline lookup yields CDR1 SGHNT and CDR2 YENEEA. The CDR3 sequence: CASSDRGYGYTF. In DNA form, the CDR3 reads TGTGCCAGCAGCGATCGGGGTTATGGCTACACCTTC.

To note about this clonotype: A much larger clone differs from this one at a single base, so this may be a read error. This rearrangement joins TRBV6-1 to TRBJ1-2; D gene ambiguous. Trimming stripped 6 bases from V and 2 bases from J, with 10 bases between. This CDR3 spans 13 amino acids. Germline V CDR1 and CDR2: MNHNS, SASEGT. The CDR3: CASRRGRNYGYTF. CDR3 nucleotides: TGTGCCAGCAGACGCGGCAGGAACTATGGCTACACCTTC.

This clonotype has a single count. A much larger clone is a single base away; this may be a read error. The V call is TRBV5-1, the J call TRBJ2-2; weak D call: TRBD1 (6 bases). The germline V gene encodes CDR1 SGHRS and CDR2 YFSETQ. The CDR3 is 13 amino acids. As DNA, the CDR3 is TGCGCCAGCAGCGTACAGGGATCCGGGGAGCTGCTTTTT. It is translated as CASSVQGSGELLF.

This clonotype was seen a few times. The chain joins TRBV12-3 or TRBV12-4 to TRBJ2-2; 8 bases map to TRBD2. The junction had 23 bases not matched to a gene; V was cut back by 10 bases and J by 7 bases. The CDR3 extends over 18 amino acids. Here the CDR3 reads CATRPLRLASTPSGELFF. DNA of the CDR3: TGTGCCACCCGACCCCTAAGACTAGCGAGTACTCCCAGCGGGGAGCTGTTTTTT.

This clonotype has a count of ten or more. V and J are TRBV2 and TRBJ2-5; D unresolved. Looked up from germline, CDR1 is SNHLY and CDR2 is FYNNEI. The CDR3 is 14 amino acids. V was trimmed by 5 bases and J by 0 bases, leaving 10 bases between them. DNA for the CDR3: TGTGCCAGCAGTCCTTCGACGGACCAAGAGACCCAGTACTTC. Translation gives CASSPSTDQETQYF. The full variable domain, in which reference TRBV2 and TRBJ2-5 provide the parts outside the CDR3, is EPEVTQTPSHQVTQMGQEVILRCVPISNHLYFYWYRQILGQKVEFLVSFYNNEISEKSEIFDDQFSVERPDGSNFTLKIRSTKLEDSAMYFCASSPSTDQETQYFGPGTRLLVL.

This chain connects TRBV5-5 to TRBJ2-1; D gene uncertain. The germline V gene encodes CDR1 SGHKS and CDR2 YYEKEE (reference sequence). The V gene lost 0 bases and the J gene lost 4 bases, with 14 bases spanning the gap. This CDR3 region has 16 residues. For the CDR3, the DNA is TGTGCCAGCAGCTTGGTTGGCACGGCGAGATACAATGAGCAGTTCTTC. Its protein product is CASSLVGTARYNEQFF.

In its sample, this clonotype was seen many times. This chain uses TRBV3-1 with TRBJ1-1; D remains ambiguous. CDR1 LGHDT and CDR2 YNNKEL come from the germline V gene (reference sequence). CDR3 size: 12 residues. Trimming shortened V by 0 bases and J by 10 bases, and 9 bases separated the two germline ends. The CDR3 loop is CASSQDVSVAFF. Written as DNA, the CDR3 is TGTGCCAGCAGCCAAGATGTCTCCGTAGCTTTCTTT.

This clonotype was observed a handful of times. The J gene is TRBJ2-3, the V gene TRBV9; D remains ambiguous. Trimming pared 0 bases from V and 5 bases from J, leaving 7 bases between. The CDR3 length is 13 residues. Germline V lookup: CDR1 SGDLS, CDR2 YYNGEE. The CDR3 here is CASSVGTEDTQYF. In nucleotides, the CDR3 is TGTGCCAGCAGCGTAGGGACCGAAGATACGCAGTATTTT.

Many counts were recorded for this clonotype. The chain has TRBV5-1 and TRBJ2-3; tentatively, D is TRBD1 or TRBD2 (5 bases each). V shed 4 bases and J shed 6 bases, with 21 bases lying between them. From germline, CDR1 is SGHRS and CDR2 YFSETQ. CDR3 length equals 16 residues. CDR3 amino acids: CASSPEGISSMDTQYF. CDR3 DNA: TGCGCCAGCAGCCCCGAGGGGATTAGTTCCATGGATACGCAGTATTTT.

This clonotype occurred many times. The J gene is TRBJ1-2, the V gene TRBV12-3 or TRBV12-4, with TRBD1 identical over 12 bases. V shed 5 bases, J shed 0 bases, and the junction held 4 bases outside the gene matches. The length of the CDR3 is 16 residues. CDR3 in amino acids: CASSPGTGGSNYGYTF. CDR3 nucleotides: TGTGCCAGCAGTCCCGGGACAGGGGGCTCTAACTATGGCTACACCTTC.

There are many counts of this clonotype. The V and J genes are TRBV27 and TRBJ2-3; D possibly corresponds to TRBD2 (5 bases). Germline lookup yields CDR1 MNHEY and CDR2 SMNVEV (reference sequence). The CDR3 runs to 14 residues. V shed 3 bases and J shed 2 bases, with 9 bases lying between them. The CDR3 bases are TGTGCCAGCAGTTTGGTGGAGGCCACAGATACGCAGTATTTT. Protein sequence: CASSLVEATDTQYF.

This clonotype has a count of ten or more. The V and J genes are TRBV28 and TRBJ2-5; D gene ambiguous. Germline CDR1 and CDR2: MDHEN and SYDVKM. V lost 6 bases to trimming and J lost 1 base, with 18 bases between them. CDR3 length: 16 residues. CDR3 sequence: CASSSPLWYTQETQYF. Here the CDR3 DNA reads TGTGCCAGCAGCTCCCCCCTTTGGTACACCCAAGAGACCCAGTACTTC.

This clonotype was picked up many times. V usage is TRBV20-1 and J usage is TRBJ2-7; D is unclear. Trimming stripped 6 bases from V and 2 bases from J, with 20 bases between. The V gene's germline CDR1 is DFQATT and CDR2 SNEGSKA (reference sequence). The CDR3 is made up of 15 amino acids. As DNA, the CDR3 is TGCAGTGCCCGAGAGTTAGACGGACCCACCTACGAGCAGTACTTC. Its translation: CSARELDGPTYEQYF.